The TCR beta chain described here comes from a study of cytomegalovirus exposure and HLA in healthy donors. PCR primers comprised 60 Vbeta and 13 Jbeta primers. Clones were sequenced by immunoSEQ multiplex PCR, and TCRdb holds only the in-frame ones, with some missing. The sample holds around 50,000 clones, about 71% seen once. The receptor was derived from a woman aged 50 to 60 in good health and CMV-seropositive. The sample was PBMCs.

The CDR3 here is CASSPQGSSYNSPLHF. CDR3 coding DNA: TGTGCCAGCTCACCACAAGGGAGCTCCTATAATTCACCCCTCCACTTT. The rearrangement joins TRBV18 to TRBJ1-6; D not resolved. Germline assignment: CDR1 KGHSH and CDR2 LQKENI. Trimming shortened V by 1 base and J by 0 bases, and 7 bases separated the two germline ends. The CDR3 is 16 amino acids. The full variable domain, completed using reference TRBV18 and TRBJ1-6, is NAGVMQNPRHLVRRRGQEARLRCSPMKGHSHVYWYRQLPEEGLKFMVYLQKENIIDESGMPKERFSAEFPKEGPSILRIQQVVRGDSAAYFCASSPQGSSYNSPLHFGNGTRLTVT.